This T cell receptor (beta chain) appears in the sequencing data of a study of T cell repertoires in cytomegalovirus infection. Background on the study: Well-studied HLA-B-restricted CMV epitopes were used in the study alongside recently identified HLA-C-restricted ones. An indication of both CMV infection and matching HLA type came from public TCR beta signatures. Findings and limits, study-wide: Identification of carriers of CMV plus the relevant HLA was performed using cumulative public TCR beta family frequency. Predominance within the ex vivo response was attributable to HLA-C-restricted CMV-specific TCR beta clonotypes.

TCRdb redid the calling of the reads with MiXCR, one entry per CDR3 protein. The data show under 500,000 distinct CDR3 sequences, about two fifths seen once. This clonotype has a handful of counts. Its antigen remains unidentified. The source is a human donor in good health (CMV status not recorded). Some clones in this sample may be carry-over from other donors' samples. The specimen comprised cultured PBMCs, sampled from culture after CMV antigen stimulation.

CDR3 residues: CASSTNSKTEAFF. DNA of the CDR3: TGTGCCAGCTCAACAAACAGTAAGACTGAAGCTTTCTTT. The chain has TRBV18 and TRBJ1-1; D is ambiguous. This CDR3 comprises 13 residues. Germline assignment: CDR1 KGHSH and CDR2 LQKENI. V was pared by 5 bases and J by 5 bases, with 12 bases between.